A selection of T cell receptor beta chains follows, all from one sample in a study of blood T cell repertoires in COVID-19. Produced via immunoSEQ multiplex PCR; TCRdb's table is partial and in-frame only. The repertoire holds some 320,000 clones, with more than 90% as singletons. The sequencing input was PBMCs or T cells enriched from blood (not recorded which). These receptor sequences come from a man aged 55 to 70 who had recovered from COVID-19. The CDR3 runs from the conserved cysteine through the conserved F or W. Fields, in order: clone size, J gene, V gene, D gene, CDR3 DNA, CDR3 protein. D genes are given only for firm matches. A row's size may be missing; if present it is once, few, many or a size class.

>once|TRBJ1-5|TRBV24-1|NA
TGTGCCACCAGTGGGGCAACGAGCAATCAGCCCCAGCATTTT
CATSGATSNQPQHF
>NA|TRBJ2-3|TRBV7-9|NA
TGTGCCAGCAGCCATAGGTCCAGGGAATCTGATACGCAGTATTTT
CASSHRSRESDTQYF
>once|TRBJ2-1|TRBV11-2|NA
TGTGCCAGCAGCCAGAGGGAGAACTCCTACAATGAGCAGTTCTTC
CASSQRENSYNEQFF
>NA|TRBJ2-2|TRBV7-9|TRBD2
TGTGCCAGCGAAGGACTAGCGGCCTCCGGGGAGCTGTTTTTT
CASEGLAASGELFF
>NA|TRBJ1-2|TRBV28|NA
TGTGCCACCACGGACAGCCTCTATGGCTACACCTTC
CATTDSLYGYTF
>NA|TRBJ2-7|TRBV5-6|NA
TGTGCCAGCAGCAAAACGGGGGTAGTGGTGGAGTACGAGCAGTACTTC
CASSKTGVVVEYEQYF
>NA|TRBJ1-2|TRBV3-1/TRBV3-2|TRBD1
TGTGCCAGCAGCCAAGACCAGGGGGTTATCTCTGGCTACACCTTC
CASSQDQGVISGYTF
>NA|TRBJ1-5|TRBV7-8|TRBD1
TGTGCCAGCAGCTTAACGGGACAGGGTGGTTATCAGCCCCAGCATTTT
CASSLTGQGGYQPQHF
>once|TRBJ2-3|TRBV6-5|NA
TGTGCCAGCAGTTACGCAGGCACAGATACGCAGTATTTT
CASSYAGTDTQYF
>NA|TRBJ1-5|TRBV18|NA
TGTGCCAGCTCACCGTTGGAACAGAAGCCCAATAGCAATCAGCCCCAGCATTTT
CASSPLEQKPNSNQPQHF
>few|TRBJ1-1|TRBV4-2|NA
TGTGCCAGCAGTCACGTAGCTCAGGGTTACACTGAAGCTTTCTTT
CASSHVAQGYTEAFF
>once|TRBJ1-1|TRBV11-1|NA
TGTGCCAGCTCAACCTTCAGGAACACTGAAGCTTTCTTT
CASSTFRNTEAFF
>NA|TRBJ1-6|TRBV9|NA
TGTGCCAGCAGCGTAGAAGTCGGACCCCTCCACTTT
CASSVEVGPLHF
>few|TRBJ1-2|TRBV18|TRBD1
TGTGCCAGCTCACCCAATGGGGACAGGGACTATGGCTACACCTTC
CASSPNGDRDYGYTF